The clone carrying this T cell receptor (beta chain) was detected a few times. The antigen is undetermined. The CDR3 is 14 amino acids. V lost 7 bases to trimming and J lost 2 bases, with 12 bases between them. Looked up from germline, CDR1 is MDHEN and CDR2 is SYDVKM. PCR primers comprised 60 Vbeta and 13 Jbeta primers. Libraries were prepared by immunoSEQ multiplex PCR; TCRdb keeps only in-frame clonotypes and omits some of them. The sample consists of about 130,000 clones, approximately 17% of them appearing once. The data are from a study of cytomegalovirus exposure and HLA in healthy donors. Study information: Earlier, 90 million to 140 million unique TCR beta sequences were recovered from roughly 170 million T cells by an analysis. Overall study findings and caveats: Immune exposure information available was restricted to CMV serostatus. Confirmation in vitro established that three CMV-associated chains were specific for CMV antigens.

V and J are TRBV28 and TRBJ1-3; the D gene is possibly TRBD1 (6 bases). This TCR was sampled from a female donor in good health and CMV-seropositive. The material sequenced was PBMCs. CDR3 sequence (DNA): TGTGCCAGCATTTCGTGGACAGCTGGAAACACCATATATTTT. As protein: CASISWTAGNTIYF.